The text below deals with one T cell receptor (beta chain). This clonotype has ten or more counts. Its recognized antigen is unknown. A read error may account for a junction end that differs from germline. The source of the sample is a study of T-cell reconstitution after alpha-beta-depleted transplantation in children (dated by TCRdb to the mid-2010s). About the study as a whole: The study quantitatively tracked T-cell immune reconstitution after TCRalphabeta/CD19-depleted allogeneic hematopoietic cell transplantation in children using TCR repertoire profiling.

Receptor libraries were prepared by PCR. TCRdb names Illumina HiSeq 2500 as the instrument used. TCR library preparation used molecular barcoding, with unique molecular identifiers applied to normalize quantification of the TCRbeta repertoire. TCRdb's own reprocessing of the public reads used fastp at Q25 and MiXCR and kept productive beta chains. A single entry per CDR3 protein holds the most common genes and DNA from its merged rows. A total of about 110,000 distinct CDR3 sequences appear in this sample, around 10% of them only once. 8% to 9.5% of the sample comes from the top ten. The CDR3 sequence holds 12 residues, the cysteine and phenylalanine included. Only the CDR3 part of the read is kept: 36 bases, read in frame from the first base.

The sequences come from PBMCs from the stem cell graft donor, collected from the stem cell graft. The chain is encoded by TRBV12-3 or TRBV12-4 joined to TRBJ2-7; the D gene remains uncertain. This TCR was sampled from a human donor who donated a stem cell graft to a child with acute lymphoblastic leukemia. The bases read TGTGCCAGCAGTTTAAGCTCCTCCGAGCAGTACTTC. This yields the protein CASSLSSSEQYF.